This T cell receptor (beta chain) derives from a study of cytomegalovirus exposure and HLA in healthy donors. 13 Jbeta primers and 60 Vbeta primers were used for the PCR. The table came from immunoSEQ multiplex PCR; TCRdb's copy has only in-frame clones and leaves some out. Of fewer than 120,000 clones listed, 80% to 85% are singletons. There are 15 residues in the CDR3. J gave up 5 bases and V 4 bases, and 6 bases lay outside the gene matches. CDR1 LGHNA and CDR2 YNFKEQ come from the germline V gene. The V and J genes are TRBV4-2 and TRBJ2-1; 9 bases agree with TRBD1. The sequenced sample was PBMCs. This receptor was identified in a woman aged 60-70 years in good health and CMV-seropositive. The CDR3 coding sequence is TGTGCCAGCAGCCCTGGACAGGGGAAGGACAATGAGCAGTTCTTC. Translating it yields CASSPGQGKDNEQFF.